These 31 T cell receptor beta chains were all obtained from the same sample, sequenced in a study of blood T cell repertoires in COVID-19. Here immunoSEQ multiplex PCR was the method, and the copy in TCRdb shows in-frame clones only, minus some. The repertoire consists of approximately 170,000 clones, with about 88% occurring once and the leading ten covering 2% to 3%. Sequenced input: peripheral blood. The source of these receptors is a woman of 80 years or more with COVID-19, enrolled during active disease.

This clone turned up a few times. The V gene is TRBV9, the J gene TRBJ2-7; D is unclear. This CDR3 has 14 residues. Trimming stripped 2 bases from V and 3 bases from J, with 12 bases between. The germline V gene has CDR1 SGDLS and CDR2 YYNGEE. The CDR3 DNA reads TGTGCCAGCAGCGTGACCCCGCAGGACTACGAGCAGTACTTC. Its translation is CASSVTPQDYEQYF.

This rearrangement joins TRBV5-1 to TRBJ1-5; D gene uncertain. Germline V gene sequence: CDR1 SGHRS, CDR2 YFSETQ. The CDR3 is 12 residues long. Trimming left V 4 bases short and J 6 bases short, with 8 bases between. This CDR3 reads CASSPEGQPQHF. CDR3 DNA: TGCGCCAGCAGCCCGGAGGGTCAGCCCCAGCATTTT.

The chain uses TRBV28 and TRBJ2-7; D perhaps matches TRBD2 (6 bases). V was shortened by 3 bases and J by 6 bases, with 9 bases between the two germline ends. Germline CDR1 is MDHEN and CDR2 is SYDVKM. The CDR3 is made up of 12 amino acids. The chain's CDR3 is CASSFGTVEQYF. For the CDR3, the DNA is TGTGCCAGCAGTTTCGGGACTGTCGAGCAGTACTTC.

The chain uses TRBV28 and TRBJ1-6; unclear D gene. Germline loops: CDR1 MDHEN, CDR2 SYDVKM. V shed 6 bases and J shed 2 bases, with 11 bases lying between them. The CDR3 runs 15 residues. The CDR3 reads CASRGDTPYNSPLHF. CDR3 nucleotides: TGTGCCAGCAGGGGAGACACCCCCTATAATTCACCCCTCCACTTT.

This clone was seen a single time. The chain employs TRBV12-3 or TRBV12-4 and TRBJ1-2, with a tentative D call TRBD1 (5 bases). Between the trimmed V and J ends, which lost 6 bases and 0 bases, there was a span of 8 bases. The length of the CDR3 is 13 residues. The CDR3 sequence is CASRATANYGYTF. The CDR3, as DNA: TGTGCCAGCAGAGCGACAGCTAACTATGGCTACACCTTC.

The chain uses TRBV10-3 and TRBJ1-2; the match to TRBD1 covers 10 bases. Germline CDR1 ENHRY, CDR2 SYGVKD. The trim removed 7 bases at V and 8 bases at J, leaving 7 bases unmatched. The CDR3 is 13 amino acids. The CDR3 loop is CAITLGQGLGYTF. In DNA form, the CDR3 reads TGTGCCATCACCTTGGGACAGGGGTTGGGCTACACCTTC.

The chain recombines TRBV3-1 (or the pseudogene TRBV3-2) with TRBJ2-2; D gene uncertain. The CDR3 contains 13 residues. With 5 bases removed from V and 6 bases from J, the gap between germline ends came to 10 bases. Germline V gives CDR1 LGHDT, CDR2 YNNKEL (reference sequence). CDR3 sequence: CASSSQSSGELFF. CDR3 sequence (DNA): TGTGCCAGCAGCTCTCAAAGCTCCGGGGAGCTGTTTTTT.

This clone was found many times. The DNA of the CDR3 is TGTGCCAGCAGCTTTCGGAACACTGAAGCTTTCTTT. This encodes CASSFRNTEAFF. V is TRBV5-4 and J is TRBJ1-1; D is uncertain. This CDR3 has 12 residues. Germline loops: CDR1 SGHNT, CDR2 YYREEE (reference sequence). Deletions cut 2 bases from V and 1 base from J, with 3 bases between. The variable domain in full, with the rest retrieved from reference TRBV5-4 and TRBJ1-1, is ETGVTQSPTHLIKTRGQQVTLRCSSQSGHNTVSWYQQALGQGPQFIFQYYREEENGRGNFPPRFSGLQFPNYSSELNVNALELDDSALYLCASSFRNTEAFFGQGTRLTVV.

The rearrangement links TRBV9 to TRBJ2-2; D is perhaps TRBD1 (5 bases). The germline gives CDR1 SGDLS, CDR2 YYNGEE. Trimming stripped 0 bases from V and 0 bases from J, with 6 bases between. The CDR3 extends over 15 amino acids. The CDR3, as DNA: TGTGCCAGCAGCGTAGGACAGACGAACACCGGGGAGCTGTTTTTT. As protein: CASSVGQTNTGELFF.

V and J are TRBV6-2 or TRBV6-3 and TRBJ2-3; D ambiguous. CDR1 is MNHEY, CDR2 SVGEGT, per germline. The CDR3 totals 17 residues. V lost 4 bases and J lost 0, with 17 bases in between. CDR3 nucleotides: TGTGCCAGCAGTTTCCCGTTCACACAGACCAGCACAGATACGCAGTATTTT. Its translation: CASSFPFTQTSTDTQYF.

This chain connects TRBV19 to TRBJ1-5; maybe TRBD1 (6 bases). The CDR3 length is 16 residues. Germline V gene data show CDR1 as LNHDA and CDR2 as SQIVND (reference sequence). Trimming took 5 bases from V and 4 from J, leaving 18 bases between them. CDR3 bases: TGTGCCAGTAGTTCCCTGACAGGTTCTCGGAATCAGCCCCAGCATTTT. It is translated as CASSSLTGSRNQPQHF.

The chain uses TRBV18 and TRBJ1-4; 10 bases fit TRBD1. This CDR3 spans 13 amino acids. Trimming removed 5 bases from V and 9 bases from J; junction bases left unmatched: 3. In germline, CDR1 is KGHSH, CDR2 LQKENI. CDR3 residues: CASSTDRGQKLFF. CDR3 sequence (DNA): TGTGCCAGCTCAACCGACAGGGGGCAAAAACTGTTTTTT.

Concerning this clone itself: The junction shows a germline mismatch at one end, possibly a read error. This sequence joins TRBV7-7 and TRBJ2-2; the match to TRBD2 covers 12 bases. Germline loops: CDR1 SSHAT, CDR2 FNYEAQ (reference sequence). CDR3 length: 15 residues. For the CDR3, the DNA is TGTGCTAGCAGCCTGGGACTAGCGGGTCCCGGGGAGCTGTTTTTT. Its protein product is CASSLGLAGPGELFF.

V is TRBV5-6 and J is TRBJ2-7, with 9 bases identical to TRBD1. Germline CDR1 is SGHDT and CDR2 is YYEEEE. V gave up 4 bases and J gave up 4 bases; unmatched junction bases: 6. CDR3 length: 14 amino acids. CDR3 in DNA: TGTGCCAGCAGCCAAGGACAGGGGAGGTACGAGCAGTACTTC. This encodes CASSQGQGRYEQYF.

The rearrangement uses TRBV6-5 and TRBJ2-1; 10 bases are shared with TRBD2. CDR1 and CDR2 (germline): MNHEY, SVGAGI. The length of the CDR3 is 15 residues. Losses at the gene ends were 6 bases for V and 4 bases for J; bases not matched to a gene: 6. For the CDR3, the DNA is TGTGCCAGCAGCCACCTAGCGGGAGATTACAATGAGCAGTTCTTC. Protein: CASSHLAGDYNEQFF.

The V and J genes are TRBV27 and TRBJ1-4; TRBD1 matches at 9 bases. V was clipped by 6 bases and J by 0 bases; unmatched bases: 8. The CDR3 length is 17 residues. Per germline, CDR1 MNHEY and CDR2 SMNVEV (reference sequence). CDR3 DNA sequence: TGTGCCAGCAGGTTCACAGGGGGCCCTGCAACTAATGAAAAACTGTTTTTT. It encodes CASRFTGGPATNEKLFF.

The rearrangement links TRBV19 to TRBJ2-3; 7 bases align to TRBD2. V was clipped by 1 base and J by 1 base; unmatched bases: 5. This CDR3 has 16 amino acids. Germline V gene data show CDR1 as LNHDA and CDR2 as SQIVND (reference sequence). The CDR3 DNA sequence: TGTGCCAGTAGTATAGGCGGGAGTAGCGGCACAGATACGCAGTATTTT. Its translation is CASSIGGSSGTDTQYF.

CDR3 bases: TGTGCCAGCAGTTATGTTTTCGGAGAACCCCAGAATCAGCCCCAGCATTTT. Its translation: CASSYVFGEPQNQPQHF. This chain uses TRBV6-2 or TRBV6-3 with TRBJ1-5; D call uncertain. The V end lost 3 bases, the J end lost 4 bases, and 19 bases lay between the germline ends. This CDR3 has 17 amino acids. Germline CDR1 reads MNHEY; CDR2 reads SVGEGT.

A single count supports this clone. CDR3 loop: CASSPGLAGGGEQFF. The CDR3, as DNA: TGTGCCAGCAGCCCGGGACTAGCGGGAGGTGGTGAGCAGTTCTTC. The chain links TRBV9 to TRBJ2-1, with 15 positions matching TRBD2. This CDR3 spans 15 amino acids. The V and J ends lost 4 bases and 9 bases, in that order; junction bases with no gene match: 5. Germline V gives CDR1 SGDLS, CDR2 YYNGEE.

The chain couples TRBV7-8 to TRBJ2-1; D gene unclear. The CDR3 is 13 residues long. Trimming removed 2 bases at V and 12 bases at J, with 14 bases between. The germline CDR1 and CDR2 sequences are SGHVS and FQNEAQ. Here the CDR3 reads CASSLSPYLGQFF. In DNA, the CDR3 is TGTGCCAGCAGCTTATCCCCCTACCTTGGGCAGTTCTTC.

The chain couples TRBV19 to TRBJ2-2; 9 bases agree with TRBD2. The V gene end was trimmed by 5 bases and the J gene end by 4 bases; junction bases not matched to a gene: 8. CDR3 length: 16 residues. The germline gives CDR1 LNHDA, CDR2 SQIVND (reference sequence). The CDR3 is CASSLIAGVVTGELFF. The CDR3 region has the DNA TGTGCCAGTAGTTTAATAGCGGGAGTAGTCACCGGGGAGCTGTTTTTT.

The chain uses TRBV11-1 and TRBJ2-7, with D possibly TRBD2 on 5 matching bases. Germline V CDR1 and CDR2: SGHAT, FQDESV (reference sequence). Deletions cut 5 bases from V and 2 bases from J, with 13 bases between. The CDR3 spans 14 residues. The CDR3 bases are TGTGCCAGCAGCGCAGGACTGGCAGCCTACGAGCAGTACTTC. Residues: CASSAGLAAYEQYF. Full variable domain (missing parts from reference TRBV11-1 and TRBJ2-7): EAEVAQSPRYKITEKSQAVAFWCDPISGHATLYWYRQILGQGPELLVQFQDESVVDDSQLPKDRFSAERLKGVDSTLKIQPAELGDSAMYLCASSAGLAAYEQYFGPGTRLTVT.

The V gene is TRBV28, the J gene TRBJ1-1; the D gene is possibly TRBD1 (6 bases). Trimming removed 6 bases from V and 4 bases from J, with 21 bases in between. The germline V gene encodes CDR1 MDHEN and CDR2 SYDVKM. This CDR3 spans 16 amino acids. This chain's CDR3 is CASSRHYTGISTEAFF. In DNA form, the CDR3 reads TGTGCCAGCAGCCGACACTACACAGGGATCAGCACTGAAGCTTTCTTT.

The chain combines TRBV5-1 with TRBJ1-3; the match to TRBD1 covers 8 bases. V lost 0 bases and J lost 0; bases outside the gene matches: 2. Germline V lookup: CDR1 SGHRS, CDR2 YFSETQ. This CDR3 region has 16 residues. The CDR3, as DNA: TGCGCCAGCAGCTTGGCAGGGGGCGGCTCTGGAAACACCATATATTTT. Encoded protein: CASSLAGGGSGNTIYF.

The chain employs TRBV7-9 and TRBJ1-4, with 7 bases aligning to TRBD1. The junction had 12 bases not matched to a gene; V was cut back by 4 bases and J by 7 bases. The CDR3 contains 16 residues. In germline, CDR1 is SEHNR, CDR2 FQNEAQ (reference sequence). The CDR3 DNA follows: TGTGCCAGCAGCTCCTCCGACGCAGGGGGAACTGAAAAACTGTTTTTT. Residues: CASSSSDAGGTEKLFF.

The chain recombines TRBV24-1 with TRBJ1-5; D possibly corresponds to TRBD1 (6 bases). Germline V CDR1 and CDR2: KGHDR, SFDVKD. The CDR3 runs 13 residues. V was shortened by 8 bases and J by 6 bases, with 13 bases between the two germline ends. The CDR3 nucleotides read TGTGCCACCAACTCAGGGGCGGGTCAGCCCCAGCATTTT. Its translation is CATNSGAGQPQHF.

The rearrangement uses TRBV11-2 and TRBJ1-6; D possibly corresponds to TRBD1 (6 bases). Germline V CDR1 and CDR2: SGHAT, FQNNGV. The CDR3 runs to 14 residues. The ends were cut back, 0 bases at V and 14 bases at J, with 14 bases in the middle. The chain's CDR3 is CASSLDLQGMALHF. The CDR3 bases are TGTGCCAGCAGCTTAGATCTACAGGGTATGGCCCTCCACTTT.

The J gene is TRBJ2-7, the V gene TRBV28; 11 bases fit TRBD2. V shed 6 bases and J 3 bases; nucleotides not matched to a gene: 10. The CDR3 runs 16 residues. Germline CDR1 is MDHEN and CDR2 is SYDVKM. The CDR3 sequence is CASRTGTSGFFYEQYF. The CDR3 DNA reads as TGTGCCAGCAGAACCGGGACTAGCGGATTTTTCTACGAGCAGTACTTC.

V and J are TRBV9 and TRBJ2-6, with D possibly being TRBD1 (5 bases). Looked up from germline, CDR1 is SGDLS and CDR2 is YYNGEE. The V and J ends lost 0 bases and 4 bases respectively, with 11 bases between them. The CDR3 length is 16 residues. Here the CDR3 DNA reads TGTGCCAGCAGCGTAGAGCCAGGGATGGGGGCCAACGTCCTGACTTTC. This sequence encodes CASSVEPGMGANVLTF.

CDR3 nucleotides: TGTGCCAGCAGTGACTTGGACAGGGAAAGAGAAAAACTGTTTTTT. Its protein is CASSDLDREREKLFF. The V call is TRBV6-4, the J call TRBJ1-4, with 8 bases lining up with TRBD1. J gave up 8 bases and V 1 base, and 6 bases lay outside the gene matches. Germline assignment: CDR1 MRHNA and CDR2 SNTAGT. This CDR3 region has 15 residues.

The J gene is TRBJ1-5, the V gene TRBV27, with D possibly being TRBD1 (6 bases). Germline V lookup: CDR1 MNHEY, CDR2 SMNVEV (reference sequence). CDR3 length: 15 residues. The V end was cut by 6 bases, the J end by 3 bases, with 15 bases between. The CDR3, as DNA: TGTGCCAGCAGCTTACTGCGGACAGACAATCAGCCCCAGCATTTT. This codes for CASSLLRTDNQPQHF.